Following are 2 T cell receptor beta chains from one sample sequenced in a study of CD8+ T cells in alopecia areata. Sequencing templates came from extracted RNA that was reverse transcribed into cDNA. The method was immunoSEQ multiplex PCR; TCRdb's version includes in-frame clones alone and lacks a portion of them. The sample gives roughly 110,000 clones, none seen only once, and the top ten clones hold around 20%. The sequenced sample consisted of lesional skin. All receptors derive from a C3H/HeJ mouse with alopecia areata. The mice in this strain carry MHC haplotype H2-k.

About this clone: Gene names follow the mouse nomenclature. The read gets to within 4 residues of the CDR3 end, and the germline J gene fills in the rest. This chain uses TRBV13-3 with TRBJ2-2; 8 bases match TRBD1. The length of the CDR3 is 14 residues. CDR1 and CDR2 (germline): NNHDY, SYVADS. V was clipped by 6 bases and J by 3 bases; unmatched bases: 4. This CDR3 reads CASTSGGDTGQLYF. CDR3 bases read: TGTGCCAGCACTTCAGGGGGCGACACCGGG.

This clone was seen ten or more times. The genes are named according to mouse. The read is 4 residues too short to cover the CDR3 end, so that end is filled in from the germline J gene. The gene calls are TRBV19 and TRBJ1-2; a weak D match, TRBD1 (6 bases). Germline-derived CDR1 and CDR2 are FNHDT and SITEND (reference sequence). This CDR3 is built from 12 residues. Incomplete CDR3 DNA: TGTGCCAGCAGGAGGGGGGGACCC. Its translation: CASRRGGP. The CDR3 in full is CASRRGGPDYTF.